This entry concerns a single T cell receptor beta chain. Antigen unknown. Germline assignment: CDR1 SGHTA and CDR2 FQGNSA. This CDR3 has 13 residues. V gave up 2 bases and J gave up 6 bases; unmatched junction bases: 4. This sample stems from a study of CD8+ T cells in alopecia areata. Looking at the study overall: Patients in the treated group were given tofacitinib by mouth, 5 to 10 mg twice a day.

Study findings and constraints: Sequence data from scalp samples additionally include resident alphabeta T cells of normal skin.

Sequencing relied on a cDNA template that was reverse transcribed from extracted RNA. Libraries were prepared by immunoSEQ multiplex PCR; TCRdb keeps only in-frame clonotypes and omits some of them. The data hold roughly 190,000 clones, with under 80% observed a single time. Sample treatment: oral pan-JAK inhibitor, 5-10 mg twice daily. The clonotype comes from a human donor with alopecia areata. This sequence joins TRBV7-2 and TRBJ2-7; 7 positions agree with TRBD1. The sequences come from CD4+ T cells sorted from blood, collected around week 50, from a patient treated with tofacitinib. The CDR3 sequence is CASSLTGVGEQYF. DNA for the CDR3: TGTGCCAGCAGCTTAACAGGGGTGGGCGAGCAGTACTTC.